What follows are 13 T cell receptor beta chains derived from one specimen sequenced in a study of T cell responses to AZD1222 COVID-19 vaccine (dated by TCRdb to 2020 to 2022). Libraries came from the immunoSEQ multiplex PCR assay. Held by TCRdb, this immuneACCESS table contains in-frame sequences only and omits some clones. Under half of the omission traces to an unresolved V gene where checked; the cause of the rest is unknown. In this sample the table shows around 45,000 clones, around 80% of which occur a single time. The leading ten clones occupy about 20% of the sample. The time point label, read with the paper, signifies: about 28 days (+/-7) after the second vaccine dose. What this sample's treatment or condition label stands for: meningococcal conjugate vaccine given as trial control. The sequenced sample was peripheral blood, obtained 28 days after the second dose of the MenACWY control vaccine. These receptors all stem from an adult who received the MenACWY meningococcal vaccine as a control.

The chain couples TRBV29-1 to TRBJ2-3; D not certain. Looked up from germline, CDR1 is SQVTM and CDR2 is ANQGSEA. CDR3 length: 10 amino acids. V lost 8 bases, J lost 4 bases, and 7 bases lay in between. For the CDR3, the DNA is TGCAGCACCTACTCAGATACGCAGTATTTT. Its translation is CSTYSDTQYF.

The sample holds one count of this clone. The V gene is TRBV24-1, the J gene TRBJ2-3; the match to TRBD2 covers 7 bases. CDR3 length equals 17 residues. The V segment lost 1 base and the J segment 4 bases; nucleotides outside the gene matches: 10. The germline CDR1 and CDR2 sequences are KGHDR and SFDVKD. CDR3 sequence: CATSDLSSGISADTQYF. The DNA for the CDR3 is TGTGCCACCAGTGATTTATCCAGCGGGATCTCGGCAGATACGCAGTATTTT.

The chain couples TRBV21-1 to TRBJ2-7; the table assigns TRBD2, which was not confirmed against the DNA. TRBV21-1 is given as a pseudogene. This CDR3 is built from 19 residues. The CDR3 nucleotides are TGTGCCAGCAGCAAAGAGGCGGAGACTAGCGGGGACCTCTCCTACGAGCAGTACGTC. This translates into CASSKEAETSGDLSYEQYV.

The rearrangement joins TRBV5-1 to TRBJ1-2, with 9 bases identical to TRBD1. The J segment lost 8 bases and the V segment lost 6 bases, leaving 11 bases of the junction unmatched. CDR3 length: 14 amino acids. Germline V CDR1 and CDR2: SGHRS, YFSETQ. The CDR3 nucleotides read TGCGCCAGCACCCTCCTGGACAGGGGTGGCGGCTACACCTTC. It codes for CASTLLDRGGGYTF. Based on the CDR3 plus reference TRBV5-1 and TRBJ1-2, the full variable domain is KAGVTQTPRYLIKTRGQQVTLSCSPISGHRSVSWYQQTPGQGLQFLFEYFSETQRNKGNFPGRFSGRQFSNSRSEMNVSTLELGDSALYLCASTLLDRGGGYTFGSGTRLTVV.

The CDR3 loop reads CASSLVRFGANVLTF. CDR3 nucleotide sequence: TGTGCCAGCAGCTTAGTGAGGTTCGGGGCCAACGTCCTGACTTTC. The chain combines TRBV7-8 with TRBJ2-6; no clear D. The germline CDR1 and CDR2 sequences are SGHVS and FQNEAQ. The CDR3 spans 15 residues. Between the trimmed V and J ends, which lost 1 base and 4 bases, there was a span of 8 bases.

This clone was observed once. V usage is TRBV4-2 and J usage is TRBJ2-6; D is undetermined. Germline V CDR1 and CDR2: LGHNA, YNFKEQ. The CDR3 spans 10 residues. The CDR3 coding sequence is TGTGGCTCTGGGGCCAACGTCCTGACTTTC. Translated: CGSGANVLTF.

J is TRBJ2-3 and V is TRBV11-3; D is ambiguous. CDR1 and CDR2 from the germline V gene are SGHNT and YENEEA. Trimming shortened V by 4 bases and J by 3 bases, and 8 bases separated the two germline ends. The CDR3 extends over 13 amino acids. The CDR3 sequence: CASSSRWTDTQYF. The CDR3 DNA reads as TGTGCCAGCAGCTCCCGTTGGACAGATACGCAGTATTTT.

This clone is a singleton in its sample. The gene calls are TRBV6-4 and TRBJ1-5; TRBD1 matches at 7 bases. The CDR3 is 17 residues long. The V and J ends lost 5 bases and 11 bases, in that order; junction bases with no gene match: 21. Germline lookup yields CDR1 MRHNA and CDR2 SNTAGT. CDR3 DNA sequence: TGTGCCAGCAGTCCACCCACAACGACAGGGCCCTTCGTGACCCAGCATTTT. Protein sequence: CASSPPTTTGPFVTQHF.

The J gene is TRBJ1-5, the V gene TRBV2; the match to TRBD1 covers 7 bases. The CDR3 contains 15 residues. CDR1 is SNHLY and CDR2 is FYNNEI in the germline V gene. V lost 6 bases to trimming and J lost 4 bases; unmatched junction nucleotides: 9. CDR3 amino acids: CASREQGVSNQPQHF. CDR3 coding DNA: TGTGCCAGCAGAGAGCAGGGGGTATCAAATCAGCCCCAGCATTTT.

This clone was detected only once. V is TRBV4-1 and J is TRBJ2-1, with 10 bases fitting TRBD2. Germline trimming cut 0 bases from V and 4 bases from J; bases unmatched to any gene: 9. This CDR3 contains 18 residues. In germline, CDR1 is MGHRA, CDR2 YSYEKL. CDR3 sequence: CASSQDWTSGLQYNEQFF. The CDR3 DNA sequence: TGCGCCAGCAGCCAAGATTGGACTAGCGGACTTCAATACAATGAGCAGTTCTTC.

The rearrangement uses TRBV6-5 and TRBJ1-2, with unresolved D. Germline-derived CDR1 and CDR2 are MNHEY and SVGAGI. The germline V and J ends were trimmed by 5 bases and 1 base, with 11 bases remaining between them. CDR3 size: 14 residues. As DNA, the CDR3 is TGTGCCAGCAGTACCCACTCGGGTAACTATGGCTACACCTTC. It is translated as CASSTHSGNYGYTF.

V and J are TRBV9 and TRBJ2-5; 9 bases agree with TRBD2. Trimming removed 4 bases from V and 3 bases from J; junction bases left unmatched: 7. CDR3 size: 15 residues. Germline V CDR1 and CDR2: SGDLS, YYNGEE. Written as DNA, the CDR3 is TGTGCCAGCAGCCCTCAGGGACTAGCAGAAGAGACCCAGTACTTC. Translated: CASSPQGLAEETQYF.

The chain links TRBV5-1 to TRBJ2-1, with 10 bases identical to TRBD1. There are 19 residues in the CDR3. CDR1 is SGHRS, CDR2 YFSETQ, per germline. The V segment lost 4 bases and the J segment 5 bases; nucleotides outside the gene matches: 18. Here the CDR3 DNA reads TGCGCCAGCAGCCTTATACCTACATCCCCCGGGACAGGGGACAATGAGCAGTTCTTC. Its translation: CASSLIPTSPGTGDNEQFF.